This TCR beta chain was recorded in a study of T cell changes during pregnancy in multiple sclerosis. Germline V gene lookup returns CDR1 MNHEY and CDR2 SMNVEV (reference sequence). J gave up 3 bases and V 0 bases, and 8 bases lay outside the gene matches. This CDR3 is 16 amino acids long. Clones were sequenced by immunoSEQ multiplex PCR, and TCRdb holds only the in-frame ones, with some missing. The repertoire holds 30,000 to 40,000 clones, with about nine tenths as singletons. J is TRBJ2-7 and V is TRBV27; 7 positions match TRBD1. The sequence was collected from a female donor with multiple sclerosis, enrolled in a pregnancy study. The material sequenced was CD8+ T cells from peripheral blood mononuclear cells, taken in the second trimester of pregnancy. The CDR3 here is CASSLSRTGASYEQYF. The CDR3 DNA is TGTGCCAGCAGTTTATCGCGCACAGGGGCAAGCTACGAGCAGTACTTC.